Shown below are 19 T cell receptor beta chains from a single sample sequenced in a study of blood T cell repertoires in COVID-19. The data were produced by immunoSEQ multiplex PCR, yet TCRdb's version contains in-frame clones alone and is incomplete. The sample holds about 180,000 clones, about 81% seen once. Sequencing used peripheral blood. These receptors originate from an elderly woman with COVID-19, enrolled during active disease.

This rearrangement joins TRBV7-2 to TRBJ2-1, with D perhaps TRBD2 (6 bases). The CDR3 is 15 residues long. Between the trimmed V and J ends, which lost 0 bases and 4 bases, there was a span of 10 bases. Germline values: CDR1 SGHTA, CDR2 FQGNSA. The CDR3 protein is CASSLAASGYNEQFF. The CDR3 DNA reads TGTGCCAGCAGCTTAGCGGCCAGCGGGTACAATGAGCAGTTCTTC.

V usage is TRBV5-4 and J usage is TRBJ2-2; the D gene is possibly TRBD1 (7 bases). The CDR3 loop spans 15 amino acids. CDR1 SGHNT and CDR2 YYREEE come from the germline V gene (reference sequence). V lost 2 bases, J lost 4 bases, and 12 bases lay in between. Here the CDR3 DNA reads TGTGCCAGCAGCTTAAGACAGGGAGGCACCGGGGAGCTGTTTTTT. Its translation is CASSLRQGGTGELFF.

This chain links TRBV4-1 with TRBJ2-2; D is uncertain. Trimming left V 1 base short and J 0 bases short, with 9 bases between. Looked up from germline, CDR1 is MGHRA and CDR2 is YSYEKL. This CDR3 has 16 amino acids. The CDR3 bases are TGCGCCAGCAGCCAAGTCCACAGATCGAACACCGGGGAGCTGTTTTTT. Protein product: CASSQVHRSNTGELFF.

J is TRBJ2-5 and V is TRBV6-6; 8 positions agree with TRBD2. The CDR3 runs 15 residues. Germline V CDR1 and CDR2: MNHNY, SVGAGI (reference sequence). Germline trimming cut 0 bases from V and 5 bases from J; bases unmatched to any gene: 5. CDR3 amino acids: CASSYSSGGGETQYF. In nucleotides, the CDR3 is TGTGCCAGCAGTTACTCGTCCGGGGGGGGTGAGACCCAGTACTTC.

The genes are TRBV28 and TRBJ2-1; 11 bases are shared with TRBD1. The CDR3 totals 15 residues. CDR1 and CDR2 from the germline V gene are MDHEN and SYDVKM. Germline trimming cut 0 bases from V and 8 bases from J; bases unmatched to any gene: 3. CDR3 bases: TGTGCCAGCAGTTTATGGGACAGGGGGCAGTATGAGCAGTTCTTC. It yields the protein CASSLWDRGQYEQFF.

The chain is built from TRBV6-6 and TRBJ2-3; 10 bases agree with TRBD1. CDR1 MNHNY and CDR2 SVGAGI come from the germline V gene (reference sequence). CDR3 length equals 16 residues. V lost 4 bases, J lost 4 bases, and 8 bases stayed unmatched. CDR3: CASSSPDRGQSDTQYF. CDR3 nucleotide sequence: TGTGCCAGCAGTTCCCCCGACAGGGGGCAATCAGATACGCAGTATTTT.

The chain joins TRBV28 to TRBJ2-5; 9 positions match TRBD2. CDR1 and CDR2 (germline): MDHEN, SYDVKM. The CDR3 is made up of 14 amino acids. With V trimmed by 7 bases and J by 5 bases, 8 bases remained unmatched. The CDR3 protein is CASTIAGARETQYF. The CDR3 region has the DNA TGTGCCAGCACGATAGCGGGGGCTCGCGAGACCCAGTACTTC. The full variable domain, in which reference TRBV28 and TRBJ2-5 provide the parts outside the CDR3, is DVKVTQSSRYLVKRTGEKVFLECVQDMDHENMFWYRQDPGLGLRLIYFSYDVKMKEKGDIPEGYSVSREKKERFSLILESASTNQTSMYLCASTIAGARETQYFGPGTRLLVL.

The V call is TRBV29-1, the J call TRBJ1-4; D possibly corresponds to TRBD1 (6 bases). CDR3 length equals 12 residues. Germline V gives CDR1 SQVTM, CDR2 ANQGSEA. V lost 7 bases and J lost 8, with 14 bases in between. CDR3 residues: CSARGSWEKLFF. CDR3 nucleotides: TGCAGCGCCAGGGGTTCTTGGGAAAAACTGTTTTTT.

The chain recombines TRBV27 with TRBJ2-1; 7 positions agree with TRBD2. From germline, CDR1 is MNHEY and CDR2 SMNVEV (reference sequence). V trimming: 2 bases; J trimming: 6 bases; junction bases outside the gene matches: 7. The CDR3 length is 15 residues. CDR3 protein: CASSLAGKRGNEQFF. The CDR3 DNA follows: TGTGCCAGCAGTTTAGCAGGAAAGCGGGGCAATGAGCAGTTCTTC.

This clone came up a few times. This chain uses TRBV4-1 with TRBJ2-2, with TRBD2 matching 13 bases. Germline CDR1 and CDR2: MGHRA and YSYEKL. The J segment lost 5 bases and the V segment lost 4 bases, leaving 10 bases of the junction unmatched. This CDR3 spans 18 amino acids. CDR3 in amino acids: CASSPGTSGEKGTGELFF. DNA of the CDR3: TGCGCCAGCAGCCCCGGGACTAGCGGGGAGAAGGGGACCGGGGAGCTGTTTTTT.

This chain links TRBV18 with TRBJ2-7, with 8 bases lining up with TRBD1. This CDR3 spans 16 amino acids. CDR1 and CDR2 (germline): KGHSH, LQKENI. V trimming: 3 bases; J trimming: 9 bases; junction bases outside the gene matches: 16. Here the CDR3 reads CASSPNGRGRAGTQYF. In DNA, the CDR3 is TGTGCCAGCTCACCCAACGGCAGGGGGCGAGCCGGGACGCAGTACTTC. Full variable domain (rest looked up from reference TRBV18 and TRBJ2-7): NAGVMQNPRHLVRRRGQEARLRCSPMKGHSHVYWYRQLPEEGLKFMVYLQKENIIDESGMPKERFSAEFPKEGPSILRIQQVVRGDSAAYFCASSPNGRGRAGTQYFGPGTRLTVT.

The CDR3 nucleotides read TGTGCCAGCGCCTACCAGGCCAGGGGGACCTATGGCTACACCTTC. Its translation is CASAYQARGTYGYTF. The rearrangement links TRBV7-2 to TRBJ1-2; 7 bases agree with TRBD1. Germline CDR1 reads SGHTA; CDR2 reads FQGNSA. After removal of 8 bases from V and 4 bases from J, the junction contained 13 bases not matched to a gene. The CDR3 runs 15 residues.

V and J are TRBV6-5 and TRBJ2-3; 7 nucleotides line up with TRBD1. With V trimmed by 2 bases and J by 0 bases, 5 bases remained unmatched. Germline CDR1 and CDR2: MNHEY and SVGAGI. This CDR3 region has 16 residues. CDR3 sequence (DNA): TGTGCCAGCAGTTACAGGGGGCGGGTCAGCACAGATACGCAGTATTTT. Translating gives CASSYRGRVSTDTQYF.

The rearrangement links TRBV10-3 to TRBJ1-1; no clear D. CDR3 length equals 14 residues. Looked up from germline, CDR1 is ENHRY and CDR2 is SYGVKD. Trimming took 6 bases from V and 3 from J, leaving 14 bases between them. This chain's CDR3 is CAISRTTGDTEAFF. Written as DNA, the CDR3 is TGTGCCATCAGCCGGACTACCGGGGACACTGAAGCTTTCTTT.

This clone was seen only once. The chain employs TRBV12-5 and TRBJ1-2; unclear D gene. The CDR3 has 13 amino acids. Germline CDR1 LGHNT, CDR2 FRNRAP. The V end lost 2 bases, the J end lost 3 bases, and 7 bases lay between the germline ends. CDR3 in amino acids: CASGLIHYYGYTF. The CDR3 DNA reads as TGTGCTAGTGGTTTGATACATTACTATGGCTACACCTTC.

This clone is a singleton in its sample. This chain uses TRBV9 with TRBJ2-2, with 10 bases fitting TRBD2. Germline assignment: CDR1 SGDLS and CDR2 YYNGEE. The junction had 6 bases not matched to a gene; V was cut back by 3 bases and J by 4 bases. The CDR3 totals 16 residues. CDR3 DNA sequence: TGTGCCAGCAGCGCCGGGGAGCGGGGGGGCACCGGGGAGCTGTTTTTT. It codes for CASSAGERGGTGELFF.

The V and J genes are TRBV5-1 and TRBJ2-3; TRBD2 matches 10 bases. J gave up 2 bases and V 4 bases, and 7 bases lay outside the gene matches. This CDR3 is built from 16 residues. Per the germline V gene, CDR1 is SGHRS and CDR2 is YFSETQ. The CDR3 nucleotides read TGCGCCAGCAGCCCCGGACTAGCGGACATCACAGATACGCAGTATTTT. Translated: CASSPGLADITDTQYF. The full variable domain, its missing parts supplied by reference TRBV5-1 and TRBJ2-3, is KAGVTQTPRYLIKTRGQQVTLSCSPISGHRSVSWYQQTPGQGLQFLFEYFSETQRNKGNFPGRFSGRQFSNSRSEMNVSTLELGDSALYLCASSPGLADITDTQYFGPGTRLTVL.

The CDR3 reads CASSPPVKETQYF. Written as DNA, the CDR3 is TGTGCCAGCAGTCCCCCGGTTAAAGAGACCCAGTACTTC. The chain recombines TRBV12-3 or TRBV12-4 with TRBJ2-5; D is unclear. Between the trimmed V and J ends, which lost 5 bases and 3 bases, there was a span of 10 bases. The length of the CDR3 is 13 residues.

The chain employs TRBV7-2 and TRBJ1-2, with unresolved D. V lost 5 bases and J 4 bases, leaving 20 bases between the germline ends. The CDR3 contains 16 residues. From germline, CDR1 is SGHTA and CDR2 FQGNSA. The DNA of the CDR3 is TGTGCCAGCAGCCAACCCCCTATCGGGGAAGCCTATGGCTACACCTTC. It encodes CASSQPPIGEAYGYTF.